The source of this TCR beta chain is a study of cytomegalovirus exposure and HLA in healthy donors. Study information: A prior study identified 110 million or so unique TCR beta sequences from some 200 million T cells.

A remark on this clone: The antigen is undetermined.

The study, taken as a whole, reports: It was fewer than 200 TCR beta chains that were listed as cytomegalovirus-associated.

The primer mix had 60 Vbeta and 13 Jbeta primers. This table comes from immunoSEQ multiplex PCR, and its TCRdb copy is limited to in-frame clones, with some not included. The sample holds under 200,000 clones, roughly 76% seen once. The material sequenced was PBMCs. The receptor was isolated from a man aged 40-55 years in good health and CMV-seropositive.

The CDR3 DNA is TGTGCCAGTAGTATAGACAGGGGACCCAATCAGCCCCAGCATTTT. Translated: CASSIDRGPNQPQHF. The chain couples TRBV19 to TRBJ1-5; TRBD1 is a possible D gene (6 bases). Germline assignment: CDR1 LNHDA and CDR2 SQIVND (reference sequence). The CDR3 has 15 amino acids. V was clipped by 0 bases and J by 3 bases, with 9 bases between them.